The 17 T cell receptor beta chains listed next were all sequenced from one sample in a study of vaccination effects on CD4 cells after COVID-19. Sequencing used immunoSEQ multiplex PCR; TCRdb keeps in-frame clones, though not all of them. Of 40,000 to 45,000 clones listed, around 77% are singletons. No antigens are known for them. Before sequencing, viral peptide pools were used by the ViraFEST assay to expand antigen-specific CD4+ T cells. A roughly ten-day culture period preceded the isolation of CD4+ T cells. All vaccine recipients tested negative for nucleocapsid antibodies and had never contracted SARS-CoV-2 infection. Here the sequenced sample was CD4+ T cells from PBMCs cultured with SARS-CoV-2 spike peptides, taken before COVID-19 vaccination. The receptors were sampled from a human donor who received a COVID-19 vaccine.

V and J are TRBV7-7 and TRBJ2-2; 9 bases agree with TRBD1. This CDR3 comprises 19 residues. The junction had 18 bases not matched to a gene; V was cut back by 5 bases and J by 5 bases. CDR1 and CDR2 (germline): SSHAT, FNYEAQ (reference sequence). The CDR3: CASSRALNLGQGDTGELFF. CDR3 DNA: TGTGCCAGCAGCCGAGCGCTCAACTTGGGACAGGGAGATACCGGGGAGCTGTTTTTT.

The rearrangement uses TRBV5-1 and TRBJ2-5; weak D call: TRBD1 (5 bases). V dropped 0 bases and J dropped 5 bases, with 20 bases sitting between them. From germline, CDR1 is SGHRS and CDR2 YFSETQ. The CDR3 is made up of 17 amino acids. The CDR3 nucleotides are TGCGCCAGCAGCTTGGGGGTCAGGGTCGGTTCGGGTGAGACCCAGTACTTC. Encoded protein: CASSLGVRVGSGETQYF.

This clone was seen only a few times. The chain combines TRBV5-1 with TRBJ1-1, with D possibly being TRBD1 (6 bases). CDR3 size: 16 residues. Germline loops: CDR1 SGHRS, CDR2 YFSETQ. V gave up 0 bases and J gave up 0 bases, with 12 bases separating them. CDR3 DNA: TGCGCCAGCAGCTTGGCACAGGGTGGAATGAACACTGAAGCTTTCTTT. This gives the protein CASSLAQGGMNTEAFF.

This rearrangement joins TRBV19 to TRBJ1-4; TRBD1 matches 8 bases. J lost 7 bases, V lost 6 bases, and 7 bases had no gene match. The germline CDR1 and CDR2 sequences are LNHDA and SQIVND (reference sequence). This CDR3 contains 14 residues. CDR3 nucleotides: TGTGCCAGTAGAAGGACAGGGTTGGGTGAAAAACTGTTTTTT. This sequence encodes CASRRTGLGEKLFF.

In nucleotides, the CDR3 is TGTGCCAGCAGTGAAGCGCGGACAGGGCCAGATACGCAGTATTTT. Translation: CASSEARTGPDTQYF. The genes are TRBV2 and TRBJ2-3, with TRBD1 matching 8 bases. The V gene's germline CDR1 is SNHLY and CDR2 FYNNEI. The CDR3 extends over 15 amino acids. V lost 0 bases and J lost 4; bases outside the gene matches: 3.

The chain joins TRBV4-2 to TRBJ1-1; 7 bases are shared with TRBD1. Looked up from germline, CDR1 is LGHNA and CDR2 is YNFKEQ. The CDR3 is made up of 19 amino acids. Losses at the gene ends were 4 bases for V and 2 bases for J; bases not matched to a gene: 19. CDR3 sequence reads: CASSPLRPLIDRVNTEAFF. The CDR3 DNA reads TGTGCCAGCAGCCCACTACGACCACTAATAGACAGGGTAAACACTGAAGCTTTCTTT.

This chain joins TRBV3-1 (or the pseudogene TRBV3-2) and TRBJ2-5; D unclear. CDR1 is LGHDT, CDR2 YNNKEL, per germline (reference sequence). The CDR3 is 14 amino acids. Trimming pared 2 bases from V and 2 bases from J, leaving 9 bases between. In DNA, the CDR3 is TGTGCCAGCAGCCAACAGACTGGACAAGAGACCCAGTACTTC. Translated: CASSQQTGQETQYF.

The gene calls are TRBV6-1 and TRBJ2-1; no clear D. The CDR3 consists of 13 residues. Germline CDR1 is MNHNS and CDR2 is SASEGT. The V and J ends lost 3 bases and 10 bases respectively, with 13 bases between them. The CDR3, as DNA: TGTGCCAGCAGTGATCCCGGAGCCGGGGAGCAGTTCTTC. Translation gives CASSDPGAGEQFF.

This clone was seen more than once but under ten times. This sequence joins TRBV24-1 and TRBJ2-1; D not resolved. CDR1 KGHDR and CDR2 SFDVKD come from the germline V gene. CDR3 length: 14 residues. Trimming left V 9 bases short and J 1 base short, with 12 bases between. Written as DNA, the CDR3 is TGTGCCACCGGGCAGGCCGGGTCCTACAATGAGCAGTTCTTC. It translates to CATGQAGSYNEQFF.

The chain is built from TRBV5-1 and TRBJ1-6, with 9 positions matching TRBD1. V gave up 0 bases and J gave up 1 base; unmatched junction bases: 2. The CDR3 is 17 amino acids. In germline, CDR1 is SGHRS, CDR2 YFSETQ. As DNA, the CDR3 is TGCGCCAGCAGCTTGGAAGGACAGGGGTCCTATAATTCACCCCTCCACTTT. This encodes CASSLEGQGSYNSPLHF. The whole variable domain, filled in from reference TRBV5-1 and TRBJ1-6, reads KAGVTQTPRYLIKTRGQQVTLSCSPISGHRSVSWYQQTPGQGLQFLFEYFSETQRNKGNFPGRFSGRQFSNSRSEMNVSTLELGDSALYLCASSLEGQGSYNSPLHFGNGTRLTVT.

V and J are TRBV11-3 and TRBJ2-2, with 10 bases lining up with TRBD2. CDR1 SGHNT and CDR2 YENEEA come from the germline V gene. Unmatched junction bases numbered 9, after V lost 3 bases and J lost 8 bases. The CDR3 contains 16 residues. CDR3 DNA sequence: TGTGCCAGCAGCTTGAGCGGGGGGGCCAATTATGGGGAGCTGTTTTTT. It codes for CASSLSGGANYGELFF.

This clone turned up a few times. The V and J genes are TRBV19 and TRBJ1-6; tentatively, D is TRBD1 (6 bases). The germline CDR1 and CDR2 sequences are LNHDA and SQIVND (reference sequence). The V and J ends lost 4 bases and 4 bases respectively, with 8 bases between them. This CDR3 comprises 14 residues. The CDR3 loop is CASSTTGYNSPLHF. CDR3 DNA sequence: TGTGCCAGTAGTACGACAGGTTATAATTCACCCCTCCACTTT.

The rearrangement links TRBV5-1 to TRBJ2-5, with D perhaps being TRBD1 or TRBD2 (5 bases each). The CDR3 has 14 amino acids. Germline CDR1 reads SGHRS; CDR2 reads YFSETQ. Trimming shortened V by 2 bases and J by 2 bases, and 10 bases separated the two germline ends. The CDR3 protein is CASSLPGPQETQYF. DNA for the CDR3: TGCGCCAGCAGCTTACCGGGGCCACAAGAGACCCAGTACTTC. Full variable domain (outside the CDR3, taken from reference TRBV5-1 and TRBJ2-5): KAGVTQTPRYLIKTRGQQVTLSCSPISGHRSVSWYQQTPGQGLQFLFEYFSETQRNKGNFPGRFSGRQFSNSRSEMNVSTLELGDSALYLCASSLPGPQETQYFGPGTRLLVL.

The chain links TRBV4-1 to TRBJ2-3; D unclear. This CDR3 has 13 residues. V dropped 1 base and J dropped 7 bases, with 9 bases sitting between them. Per the germline V gene, CDR1 is MGHRA and CDR2 is YSYEKL. The CDR3 here is CASSQVSSNTQYF. As DNA, the CDR3 is TGCGCCAGCAGCCAAGTTTCGTCGAATACGCAGTATTTT.

V and J are TRBV27 and TRBJ1-3; D gene uncertain. The V gene's germline CDR1 is MNHEY and CDR2 SMNVEV (reference sequence). V was cut by 6 bases and J by 0 bases, with 15 bases left in between. This CDR3 region has 16 residues. CDR3 amino acids: CASSLKVPSSGNTIYF. In DNA, the CDR3 is TGTGCCAGCAGCCTGAAAGTTCCCTCCTCTGGAAACACCATATATTTT.

This chain's CDR3 is CASSYGSTYEQYV. CDR3 sequence (DNA): TGTGCCAGCAGTTACGGCAGCACCTACGAGCAGTACGTC. The chain couples TRBV6-2 or TRBV6-3 to TRBJ2-7; D uncertain. The V gene lost 2 bases and the J gene lost 2 bases, with 7 bases spanning the gap. From germline, CDR1 is MNHEY and CDR2 SVGEGT. The CDR3 is made up of 13 amino acids.

This clone was seen only once. This sequence joins TRBV10-3 and TRBJ2-6; D is unresolved. CDR1 ENHRY and CDR2 SYGVKD come from the germline V gene. V lost 3 bases, J lost 2 bases, and 11 bases lay in between. This CDR3 has 16 amino acids. The CDR3 reads CAISDRSGTGANVLTF. The CDR3, as DNA: TGTGCCATCAGTGATCGTTCGGGTACTGGGGCCAACGTCCTGACTTTC.